These T cell receptor beta chains were read from a single sample in a study of blood T cell repertoires in COVID-19. TCRdb keeps only in-frame clones here, not all; method: immunoSEQ multiplex PCR. In the table there are roughly 260,000 clones, 87% of which are singletons. What was sequenced was peripheral blood. The receptors derive from a woman aged 50 to 60 with acute or convalescent COVID-19. Each CDR3 is given with its conserved first and last residue. The D gene is left open where the match is weak. The size of a clone is reported for some rows only, either as once, few or many, or as a class for expanded clones.

>TRBJ2-3|NA|TRBD1|TRBV19|14
TGTGCCAGTAGTATGGGACAGAGGCCAGATACGCAGTATTTT
CASSMGQRPDTQYF
>TRBJ1-3|NA|NA|TRBV2|16
TGTGCCAGCAGTGAACAACGGTTACCCACTGGAAACACCATATATTTT
CASSEQRLPTGNTIYF
>TRBJ1-4|once|NA|TRBV11-2|15
TGTGCCAGCAGCTTATTCTCGGGAGATAATGAAAAACTGTTTTTT
CASSLFSGDNEKLFF
>TRBJ2-1|NA|TRBD2|TRBV4-2|14
TGTGCCAGCAGCCAAGTCGGGGGGGACAATGAGCAGTTCTTC
CASSQVGGDNEQFF
>TRBJ2-2|NA|NA|TRBV9|16
TGTGCCAGCAGCGTCCCGCAGGGTGGGGACACCGGGGAGCTGTTTTTT
CASSVPQGGDTGELFF
>TRBJ2-1|NA|TRBD2|TRBV3-1/TRBV3-2|16
TGTGCCAGCAGCCAAGGACTAGCGGGAGACCCCGGCGAGCAGTTCTTC
CASSQGLAGDPGEQFF
>TRBJ2-7|once|TRBD2|TRBV7-9|16
TGTGCCAGCAGCCCTAGGACTAGCGGGAGGGCCAACGAGCAGTACTTC
CASSPRTSGRANEQYF
>TRBJ2-7|NA|TRBD2|TRBV6-2/TRBV6-3|17
TGTGCCAGCAGTTGGCCTGGTAGCGGGAGGCTAACCTACGAGCAGTACTTC
CASSWPGSGRLTYEQYF
>TRBJ1-2|few|NA|TRBV24-1|14
TGTGCCACCAGTGATTTGCTCAGAAACTATGGCTACACCTTC
CATSDLLRNYGYTF
>TRBJ1-6|NA|TRBD1|TRBV5-1|14
TGCGCCAGCAGCCCGGGACAGGGAATTTCACCCCTCCACTTT
CASSPGQGISPLHF
>TRBJ1-1|NA|NA|TRBV7-3|14
TGTGCCAGCAGCTTCAGTCAGCAGGGGACTGAAGCTTTCTTT
CASSFSQQGTEAFF
>TRBJ2-5|NA|TRBD2|TRBV3-1/TRBV3-2|19
TGTGCCAGCAGCCAACCATTAGTAAGGACTAGCGGGAGGGAAGAGACCCAGTACTTC
CASSQPLVRTSGREETQYF
>TRBJ2-5|NA|TRBD2|TRBV28|17
TGTGCCAGCAGTTTCGGGACTAGCGGGAGATTCAGAGAGACCCAGTACTTC
CASSFGTSGRFRETQYF
>TRBJ2-7|NA|NA|TRBV5-6|14
TGTGCCAGCAGCCCCGAGGCAGGGTCGGACGAGCAGTACTTC
CASSPEAGSDEQYF
>TRBJ2-2|NA|NA|TRBV11-1|16
TGTGCCAGCAGCTTATTTTATGGGACTAACACCGGGGAGCTGTTTTTT
CASSLFYGTNTGELFF
>TRBJ2-7|NA|TRBD2|TRBV7-6|15
TGTGCCAGCAGCTCGACTAGCGGGATCTCCTACGAGCAGTACTTC
CASSSTSGISYEQYF
>TRBJ2-7|few|TRBD2|TRBV3-1/TRBV3-2|17
TGTGCCAGCAGCCAAGGAACTAGCGGAACCTGGGGGTACGAGCAGTACTTC
CASSQGTSGTWGYEQYF
>TRBJ1-2|NA|NA|TRBV6-5|14
TGTGCCAGCAGTTACAGGGGTAGGAACTATGGCTACACCTTC
CASSYRGRNYGYTF
>TRBJ1-4|NA|NA|TRBV27|14
TGTGCCAGCAGTTTATGGGCAGCTAATGAAAAACTGTTTTTT
CASSLWAANEKLFF
>TRBJ1-4|NA|NA|TRBV7-6|12
TGTGCCAGCAGCTTAATGTTGGAACAGCCCGGTTTT
CASSLMLEQPGF
>TRBJ2-1|NA|TRBD1|TRBV19|16
TGTGCCAGTAGTCTTAGGACAGGCTTGACCCTCAATGAGCAGTTCTTC
CASSLRTGLTLNEQFF
>TRBJ2-7|NA|NA|TRBV4-1|18
TGCGCCAGCAGCCAAGGACGTCACAGGAAAGTTGTTTCCAACGAGCAGTACTTC
CASSQGRHRKVVSNEQYF
>TRBJ2-1|NA|TRBD2|TRBV28|15
TGTGCCAGCAGCCCTAGCGGGAGCTTGTACAATGAGCAGTTCTTC
CASSPSGSLYNEQFF
>TRBJ2-7|NA|TRBD1|TRBV7-2|15
TGTGCCAGCAGCCCTGCCGGGACAGACTTCTACGAGCAGTACTTC
CASSPAGTDFYEQYF
>TRBJ2-1|NA|TRBD2|TRBV5-1|16
TGCGCCAGCAGTAGCGGGAGGCGGTCGTCCTACAATGAGCAGTTCTTC
CASSSGRRSSYNEQFF
>TRBJ2-2|NA|NA|TRBV5-1|15
TGCGCCAGCAGCTTAATACAGGCGAACACCGGGGAGCTGTTTTTT
CASSLIQANTGELFF
>TRBJ2-1|NA|NA|TRBV24-1|19
TGTGCCACCAGTGATCCACTGACCGGGACTCGCCACTCCTACAATGAGCAGTTCTTC
CATSDPLTGTRHSYNEQFF
>TRBJ2-1|NA|NA|TRBV19|14
TGTGCCAGTAGTATGGGCCAGGCTAACAATGAGCAGTTCTTC
CASSMGQANNEQFF
>TRBJ1-1|few|TRBD1|TRBV28|13
TGTGCCAGCAGCCGACAGGGGTGGACTGAAGCTTTCTTT
CASSRQGWTEAFF
>TRBJ2-7|NA|NA|TRBV11-3|15
TGTGCCAGCAGCTTAGATGGGGCAACGTCCTACGAGCAGTACTTC
CASSLDGATSYEQYF
>TRBJ2-1|once|NA|TRBV3-1/TRBV3-2|15
TGTGCCAGCAGCCAAGATCAGGTGGCCAACAATGAGCAGTTCTTC
CASSQDQVANNEQFF
>TRBJ2-1|NA|TRBD2|TRBV27|16
TGTGCCAGCAGTCCATGGACTAGCGGGAGGTATAATGAGCAGTTCTTC
CASSPWTSGRYNEQFF
>TRBJ1-5|NA|NA|TRBV19|15
TGTGCCAGTAGTAACGCCGGGGGTCGCAATCAGCCCCAGCATTTT
CASSNAGGRNQPQHF
>TRBJ2-2|NA|NA|TRBV18|14
TGTGCCAGCTCACGTAAGCCCGAGGCCGGGGAGCTGTTTTTT
CASSRKPEAGELFF
>TRBJ1-5|NA|NA|TRBV7-2|17
TGTGCCAGCAGCTTAGCGTGGCAGGGTAGGTGGAATCAGCCCCAGCATTTT
CASSLAWQGRWNQPQHF
>TRBJ2-3|NA|NA|TRBV30|12
TGTGCCTGGAGTCCAACAGGGAATACGCAGTATTTT
CAWSPTGNTQYF
>TRBJ2-5|NA|NA|TRBV29-1|12
TGCAGCGCGATGGGCGCGGGAGAGACCCAGTACTTC
CSAMGAGETQYF
>TRBJ2-5|NA|TRBD2|TRBV3-1/TRBV3-2|16
TGTGCCAGCAGCCAGGGGACTAGCGGGAGCGGAGAGACCCAGTACTTC
CASSQGTSGSGETQYF
>TRBJ2-7|NA|NA|TRBV5-5|15
TGTGCCAGCAACGAACGACACCGGGGGTACTACGAGCAGTACTTC
CASNERHRGYYEQYF
>TRBJ2-1|NA|NA|TRBV6-6|15
TGTGCCAGCAGCCCCCTAGTTCGGGGTGGCGATGAGCAGTTCTTC
CASSPLVRGGDEQFF
>TRBJ2-5|NA|TRBD1|TRBV6-2/TRBV6-3|16
TGTGCCAGCAGACCTTCCGGGACAGGGTACCAAGAGACCCAGTACTTC
CASRPSGTGYQETQYF
>TRBJ2-7|NA|NA|TRBV7-2|15
TGTGCCAGCAGCTTAACGACAGGACCTACCTACGAGCAGTACTTC
CASSLTTGPTYEQYF
>TRBJ1-4|once|TRBD1|TRBV7-8|16
TGTGCCAGCAGCCATCAGGGGGGCGGAGGGAATGAAAAACTGTTTTTT
CASSHQGGGGNEKLFF